This T cell receptor (beta chain) derives from a study of blood T cell repertoires in COVID-19. Overall study: Nucleic acid was either cDNA or gDNA, and it came from T cells, B-cell-depleted T cells, or PBMCs.

Authors' methods: Amplification of reference gene primers was used by the study to estimate nucleated cell counts. Libraries were prepared by immunoSEQ multiplex PCR; TCRdb keeps only in-frame clonotypes and omits some of them. That table gives V, J and clone size, and the DNA gave D and trimming. The sample lists fewer than 700,000 clones, 85% to 90% seen once, with 7.8% in the top ten. Input material: peripheral blood. The source is a woman in her fifties or sixties with COVID-19, enrolled during active disease.

This CDR3 reads CASTPPTGKGSNEQFF. CDR3 DNA sequence: TGTGCCAGCACCCCCCCAACAGGGAAGGGGAGCAATGAGCAGTTCTTC. The chain recombines TRBV9 with TRBJ2-1, with D possibly being TRBD1 (6 bases). Between the trimmed V and J ends, which lost 6 bases and 6 bases, there was a span of 22 bases. Germline V CDR1 and CDR2: SGDLS, YYNGEE. The CDR3 has 16 residues.